This T cell receptor (beta chain) is drawn from a study of blood T cells in healthy people across ages. Study-wide background: For every two T cells, template switching captured about one barcoded beta molecule. Broader study findings: Leaving the PBMCs unsorted stopped any conclusive comparison of naive versus antigen-experienced cells. It was held that the diversity estimates obtained from one million T cells were underestimates.

Total RNA amounts of at least 6 micrograms were extracted per sample. The CDR3 contains 15 residues. The germline CDR1 and CDR2 sequences are SQVTM and ANQGSEA. The J segment lost 9 bases and the V segment lost 3 bases, leaving 12 bases of the junction unmatched. Through a sample-barcoded 5' primer and a J-beta primer mix, a second PCR was run for about 6 to 11 cycles. Via MiXCR, TCRdb re-called the 5' RACE reads, giving one row per CDR3 protein. The sample shows roughly 1,700,000 distinct CDR3 sequences, roughly 27% of them seen only once. This clonotype was seen repeatedly, ten times or more. Its antigen is undetermined.

V usage is TRBV29-1 and J usage is TRBJ2-4, with 9 bases fitting TRBD2. This receptor was taken from a woman between 25 and 40 years old in good health. Input material: blood. This CDR3 reads CSVDGAGGVIGIQYF. The CDR3 region has the DNA TGCAGCGTTGACGGCGCGGGGGGGGTCATAGGCATTCAGTACTTC.